In this sample, the clone carrying this TCR beta chain turned up many times. Its antigen is unidentified. The data were taken from a study of T-cell reconstitution after alpha-beta-depleted transplantation in children. During its preparation, the TCRbeta library received unique molecular identifiers. TCRdb re-called the PCR reads with MiXCR, one entry per CDR3 protein. The sample contains 450,000 to 600,000 distinct CDR3 sequences, approximately 10% of which appear only once. The study, taken as a whole, reports: From newly produced T cells came most of the T-cell counts and diversity one year after transplant. Some patients' high day-60 TCRbeta diversity was traced to surviving recipient T cells and thymic progenitors.

Sequences were derived from PBMCs, sampled before TCRalphabeta/CD19-depleted stem cell transplant. The source of this sequence is a child aged 2 to 9 with inherited bone marrow failure, due to receive a stem cell transplant.

The CDR3 reads CSAPLAGGNYEQYF. In nucleotides, the CDR3 is TGCAGTGCTCCCTTAGCGGGAGGCAACTACGAGCAGTACTTC. This chain joins TRBV20-1 and TRBJ2-7; TRBD2 agrees at 10 bases. The junction had 7 bases not matched to a gene; V was cut back by 5 bases and J by 3 bases. Germline CDR1 is DFQATT and CDR2 is SNEGSKA (reference sequence). CDR3 length: 14 residues.